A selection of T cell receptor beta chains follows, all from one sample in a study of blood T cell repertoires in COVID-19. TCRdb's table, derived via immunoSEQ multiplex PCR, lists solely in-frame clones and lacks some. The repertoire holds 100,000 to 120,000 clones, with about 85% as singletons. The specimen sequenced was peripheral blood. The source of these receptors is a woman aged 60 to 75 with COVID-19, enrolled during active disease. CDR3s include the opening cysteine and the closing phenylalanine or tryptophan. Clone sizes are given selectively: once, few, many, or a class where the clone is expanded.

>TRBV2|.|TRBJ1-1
CASSADMNTEAFF
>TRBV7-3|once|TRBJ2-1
CASSHFSGRDNEQFF
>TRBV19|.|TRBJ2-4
CASSKVAGAKNIQYF
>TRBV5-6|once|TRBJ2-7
CASSLRGTGYEQYF
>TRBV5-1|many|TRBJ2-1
CASSSGLAVNEQFF
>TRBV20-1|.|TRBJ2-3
CSASRGTGMLRSTDTQYF
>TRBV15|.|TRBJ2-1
CATSRISGSYNEQFF
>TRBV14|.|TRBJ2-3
CASSQVYRDTQYF
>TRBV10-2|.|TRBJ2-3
CASSELTQRQGFSDTQYF
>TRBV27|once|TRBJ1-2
CASRPGTAVGYGYTF
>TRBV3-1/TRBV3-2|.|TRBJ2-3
CASSPRTDTDTQYF
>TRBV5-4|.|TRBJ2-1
CASSLEPTSYNEQFF
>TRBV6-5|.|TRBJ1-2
CASSYQQWGHGYTF
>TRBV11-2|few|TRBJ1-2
CASSLTGDRYGYTF
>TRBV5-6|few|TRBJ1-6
CASSLATGFSPLHF
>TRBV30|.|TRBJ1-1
CAWSVGPNTEAFF
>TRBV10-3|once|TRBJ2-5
CAISVGSQETQYF
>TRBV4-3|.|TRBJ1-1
CASSQDPGNTEAFF
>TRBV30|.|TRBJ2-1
CACGGSYNEQFF
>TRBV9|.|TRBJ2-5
CASSYRLGGSQETQYF